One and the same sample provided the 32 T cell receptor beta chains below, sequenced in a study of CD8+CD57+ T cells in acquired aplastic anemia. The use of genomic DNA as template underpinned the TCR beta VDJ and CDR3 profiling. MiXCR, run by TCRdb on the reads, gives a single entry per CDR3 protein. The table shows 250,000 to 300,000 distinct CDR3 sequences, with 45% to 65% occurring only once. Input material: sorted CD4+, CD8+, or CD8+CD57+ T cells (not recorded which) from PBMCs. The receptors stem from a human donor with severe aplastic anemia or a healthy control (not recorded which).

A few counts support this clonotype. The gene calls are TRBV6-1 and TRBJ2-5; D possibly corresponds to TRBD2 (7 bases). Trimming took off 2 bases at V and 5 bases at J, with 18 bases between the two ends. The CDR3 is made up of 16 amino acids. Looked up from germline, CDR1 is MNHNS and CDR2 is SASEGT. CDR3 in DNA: TGTGCCAGCAGTGAACGTGGGGGGGGGCGTCTGGAGACCCAGTACTTC. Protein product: CASSERGGGRLETQYF.

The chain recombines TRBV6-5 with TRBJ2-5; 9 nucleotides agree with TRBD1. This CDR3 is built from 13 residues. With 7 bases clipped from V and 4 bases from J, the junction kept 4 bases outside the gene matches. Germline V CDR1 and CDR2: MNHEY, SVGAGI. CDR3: CASTMDRGETQYF. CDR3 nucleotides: TGTGCCAGCACCATGGACAGGGGAGAGACCCAGTACTTC.

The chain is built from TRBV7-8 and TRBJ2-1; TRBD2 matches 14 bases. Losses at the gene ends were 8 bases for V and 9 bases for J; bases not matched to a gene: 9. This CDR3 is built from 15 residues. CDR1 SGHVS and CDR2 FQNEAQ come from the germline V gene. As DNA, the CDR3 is TGTGCCAGCGGAAGACTAGCGGGGGGGCCTAGTGAGCAGTTCTTC. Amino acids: CASGRLAGGPSEQFF.

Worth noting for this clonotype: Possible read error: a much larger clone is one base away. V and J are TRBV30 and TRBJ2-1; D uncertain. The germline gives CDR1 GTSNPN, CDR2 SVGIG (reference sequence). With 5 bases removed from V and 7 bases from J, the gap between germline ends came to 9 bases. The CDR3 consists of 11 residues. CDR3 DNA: TGTGCCTGGGGCAACCCGAATGAGCAGTTCTTC. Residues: CAWGNPNEQFF. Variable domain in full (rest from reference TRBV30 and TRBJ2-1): SQTIHQWPATLVQPVGSPLSLECTVEGTSNPNLYWYRQAAGRGLQLLFYSVGIGQISSEVPQNLSASRPQDRQFILSSKKLLLSDSGFYLCAWGNPNEQFFGPGTRLTVL.

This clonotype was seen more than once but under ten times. The CDR3 sequence is CASSLGAGVHEQYF. Here the CDR3 DNA reads TGTGCCAGCAGCTTAGGAGCAGGGGTTCACGAGCAGTACTTC. The J gene is TRBJ2-7, the V gene TRBV7-2; D perhaps matches TRBD1 (6 bases). The CDR3 covers 14 residues. With 1 base removed from V and 5 bases from J, the gap between germline ends came to 12 bases. CDR1 SGHTA and CDR2 FQGNSA come from the germline V gene.

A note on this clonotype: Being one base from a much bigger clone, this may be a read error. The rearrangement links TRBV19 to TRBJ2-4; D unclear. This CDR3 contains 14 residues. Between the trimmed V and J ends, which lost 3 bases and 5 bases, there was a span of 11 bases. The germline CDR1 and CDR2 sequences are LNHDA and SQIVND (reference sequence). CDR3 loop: CASSMLLPQNIQYF. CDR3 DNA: TGTGCCAGTAGTATGTTGCTCCCCCAAAACATTCAGTACTTC.

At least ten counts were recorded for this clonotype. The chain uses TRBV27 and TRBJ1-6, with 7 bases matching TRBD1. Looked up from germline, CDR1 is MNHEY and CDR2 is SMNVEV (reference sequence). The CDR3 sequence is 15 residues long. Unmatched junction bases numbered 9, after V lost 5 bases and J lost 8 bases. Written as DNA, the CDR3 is TGTGCCAGCAGTCAACGACAGGGTTTTTATTCACCCCTCCACTTT. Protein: CASSQRQGFYSPLHF.

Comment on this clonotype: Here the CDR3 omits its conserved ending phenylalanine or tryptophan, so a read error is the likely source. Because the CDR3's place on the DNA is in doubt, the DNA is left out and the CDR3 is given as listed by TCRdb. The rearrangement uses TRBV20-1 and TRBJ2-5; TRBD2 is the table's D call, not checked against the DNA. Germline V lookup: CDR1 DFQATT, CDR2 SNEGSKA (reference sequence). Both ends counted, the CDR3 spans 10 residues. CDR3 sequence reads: CSARVGLLES.

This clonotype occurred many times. CDR3 sequence: CASSIGDKVATPLHF. As DNA, the CDR3 is TGTGCCAGTAGTATAGGGGACAAGGTGGCGACACCCCTCCACTTT. The V and J genes are TRBV19 and TRBJ1-6; perhaps TRBD1 as D (6 bases). V lost 1 base and J 11 bases, leaving 15 bases between the germline ends. CDR3 length: 15 residues. Per germline, CDR1 LNHDA and CDR2 SQIVND (reference sequence).

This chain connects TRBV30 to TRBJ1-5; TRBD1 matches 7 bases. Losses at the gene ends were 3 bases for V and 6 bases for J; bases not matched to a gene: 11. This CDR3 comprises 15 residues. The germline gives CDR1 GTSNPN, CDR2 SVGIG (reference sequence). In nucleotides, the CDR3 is TGTGCCTGGAGCCCTGGGACAGCTACGGGTCAGCCCCAGCATTTT. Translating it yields CAWSPGTATGQPQHF. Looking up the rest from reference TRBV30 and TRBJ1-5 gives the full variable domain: SQTIHQWPATLVQPVGSPLSLECTVEGTSNPNLYWYRQAAGRGLQLLFYSVGIGQISSEVPQNLSASRPQDRQFILSSKKLLLSDSGFYLCAWSPGTATGQPQHFGDGTRLSIL.

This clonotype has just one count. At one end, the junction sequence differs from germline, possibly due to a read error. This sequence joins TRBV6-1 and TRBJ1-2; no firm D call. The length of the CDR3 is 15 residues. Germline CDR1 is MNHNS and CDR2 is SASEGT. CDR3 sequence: CASSYLQEYTPLILF. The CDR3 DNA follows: TGTGCCAGCAGTTACCTGCAAGAGTACACACCGTTAATTCTTTTC.

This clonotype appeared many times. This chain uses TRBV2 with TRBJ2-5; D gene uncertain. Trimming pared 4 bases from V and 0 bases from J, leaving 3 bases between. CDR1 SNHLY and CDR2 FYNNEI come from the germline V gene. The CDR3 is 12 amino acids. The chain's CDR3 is CASSGDQETQYF. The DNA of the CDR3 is TGTGCCAGCAGTGGGGACCAAGAGACCCAGTACTTC.

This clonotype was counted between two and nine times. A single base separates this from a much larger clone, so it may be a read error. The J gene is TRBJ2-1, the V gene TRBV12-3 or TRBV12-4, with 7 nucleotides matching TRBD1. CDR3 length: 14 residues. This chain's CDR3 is CASTGTVTYDEQFF. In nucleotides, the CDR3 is TGTGCCAGCACCGGGACAGTAACCTACGATGAGCAGTTCTTC.

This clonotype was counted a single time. CDR3 DNA: TGCGCCAGCAGCCGGGACACGCCGAACACCGGGGAGCTGTTTTTT. Amino acid sequence: CASSRDTPNTGELFF. J is TRBJ2-2 and V is TRBV5-1; maybe TRBD1 (6 bases). Trimming cost V 4 bases and J 0 bases, with 10 bases left between them. Germline CDR1 SGHRS, CDR2 YFSETQ. There are 15 residues in the CDR3.

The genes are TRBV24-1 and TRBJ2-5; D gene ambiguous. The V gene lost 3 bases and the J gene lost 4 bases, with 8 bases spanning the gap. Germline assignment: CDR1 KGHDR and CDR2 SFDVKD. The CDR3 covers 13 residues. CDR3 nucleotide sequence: TGTGCCACCAGTGATCCCCCGGTAGAGACCCAGTACTTC. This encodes CATSDPPVETQYF.

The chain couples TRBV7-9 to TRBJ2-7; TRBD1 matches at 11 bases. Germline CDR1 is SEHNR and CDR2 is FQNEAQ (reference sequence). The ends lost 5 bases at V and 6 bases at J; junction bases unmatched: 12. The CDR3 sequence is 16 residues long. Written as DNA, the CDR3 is TGTGCCAGCAGCAACACCGGGACAGGGGGAATGGTCGAGCAGTACTTC. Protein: CASSNTGTGGMVEQYF.

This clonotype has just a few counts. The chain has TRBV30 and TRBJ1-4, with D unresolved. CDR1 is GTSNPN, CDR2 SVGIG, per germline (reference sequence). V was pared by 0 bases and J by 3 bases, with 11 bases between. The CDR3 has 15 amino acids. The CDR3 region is CAWSVDLAANEKLFF. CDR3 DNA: TGTGCCTGGAGTGTAGATCTGGCGGCTAATGAAAAACTGTTTTTT.

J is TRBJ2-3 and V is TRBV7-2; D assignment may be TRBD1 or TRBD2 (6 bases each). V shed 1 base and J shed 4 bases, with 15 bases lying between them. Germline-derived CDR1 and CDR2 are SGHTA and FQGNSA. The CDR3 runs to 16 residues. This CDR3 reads CASSLGPPGAADTQYF. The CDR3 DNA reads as TGTGCCAGCAGCTTAGGCCCACCGGGGGCGGCAGATACGCAGTATTTT.

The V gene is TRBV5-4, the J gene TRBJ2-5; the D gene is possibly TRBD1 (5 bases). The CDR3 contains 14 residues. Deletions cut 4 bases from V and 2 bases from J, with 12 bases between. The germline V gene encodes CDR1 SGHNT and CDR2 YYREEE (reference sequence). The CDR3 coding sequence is TGTGCCAGCAGCGTAGTACCAGGGCAAGAGACCCAGTACTTC. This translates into CASSVVPGQETQYF.

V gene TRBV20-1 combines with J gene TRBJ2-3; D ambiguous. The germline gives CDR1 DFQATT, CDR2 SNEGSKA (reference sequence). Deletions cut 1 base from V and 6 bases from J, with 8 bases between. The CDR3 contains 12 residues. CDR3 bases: TGCAGTGCTAGAGTTTTAGGGGATACGCAGTATTTT. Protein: CSARVLGDTQYF.

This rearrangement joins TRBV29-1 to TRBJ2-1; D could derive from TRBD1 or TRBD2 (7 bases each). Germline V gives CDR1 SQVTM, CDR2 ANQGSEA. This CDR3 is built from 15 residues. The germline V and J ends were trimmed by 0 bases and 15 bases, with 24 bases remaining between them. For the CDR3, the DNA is TGCAGCGTTGAAGATTGGAGGGCCAGGGGGGGTGGGCGGTTCTTC. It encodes CSVEDWRARGGGRFF.

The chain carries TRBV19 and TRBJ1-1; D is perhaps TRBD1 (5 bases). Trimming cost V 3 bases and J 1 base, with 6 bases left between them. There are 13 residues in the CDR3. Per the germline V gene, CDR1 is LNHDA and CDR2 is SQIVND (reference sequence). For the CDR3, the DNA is TGTGCCAGTAGTATCGACAGGAACACTGAAGCTTTCTTT. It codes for CASSIDRNTEAFF.

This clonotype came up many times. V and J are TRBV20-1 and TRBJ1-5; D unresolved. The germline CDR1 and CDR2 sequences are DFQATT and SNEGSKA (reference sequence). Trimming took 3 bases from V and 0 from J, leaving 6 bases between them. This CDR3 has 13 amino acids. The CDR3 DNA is TGCAGTGCTAGTTCAGATAGCAATCAGCCCCAGCATTTT. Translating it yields CSASSDSNQPQHF.

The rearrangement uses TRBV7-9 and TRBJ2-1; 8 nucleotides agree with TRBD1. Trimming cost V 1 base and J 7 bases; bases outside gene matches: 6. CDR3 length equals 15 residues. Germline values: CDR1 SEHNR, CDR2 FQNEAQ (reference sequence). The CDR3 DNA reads TGTGCCAGCAGCTTAGTTCAGGGGGCGGATAATGAGCAGTTCTTC. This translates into CASSLVQGADNEQFF.

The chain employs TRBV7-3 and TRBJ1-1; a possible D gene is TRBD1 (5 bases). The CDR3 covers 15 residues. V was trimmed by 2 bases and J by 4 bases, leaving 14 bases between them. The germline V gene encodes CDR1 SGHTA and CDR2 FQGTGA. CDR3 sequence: CASSLVGGGGTEAFF. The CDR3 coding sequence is TGTGCCAGCAGCTTAGTCGGGGGGGGGGGCACTGAAGCTTTCTTT.

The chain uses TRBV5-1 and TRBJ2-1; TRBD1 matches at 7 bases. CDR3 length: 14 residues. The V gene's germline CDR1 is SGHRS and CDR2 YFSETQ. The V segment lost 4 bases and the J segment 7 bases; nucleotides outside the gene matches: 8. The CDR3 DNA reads TGCGCCAGCAGCGACCGACAGGGAACGAATGAGCAGTTCTTC. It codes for CASSDRQGTNEQFF.

This CDR3 reads CASSYRGDEQYF. The DNA for the CDR3 is TGTGCCAGCAGTTACCGGGGGGACGAGCAGTACTTC. The chain links TRBV6-6 to TRBJ2-7; 7 bases line up with TRBD2. The length of the CDR3 is 12 residues. The ends lost 2 bases at V and 5 bases at J; junction bases unmatched: 0. Germline V gene sequence: CDR1 MNHNY, CDR2 SVGAGI (reference sequence).

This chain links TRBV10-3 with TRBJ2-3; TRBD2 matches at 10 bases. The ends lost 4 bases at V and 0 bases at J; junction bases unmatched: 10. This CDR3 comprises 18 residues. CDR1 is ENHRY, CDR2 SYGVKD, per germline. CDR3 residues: CAISVQRGGRFSTDTQYF. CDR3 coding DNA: TGTGCCATCAGTGTACAGCGGGGGGGTAGATTTAGCACAGATACGCAGTATTTT.

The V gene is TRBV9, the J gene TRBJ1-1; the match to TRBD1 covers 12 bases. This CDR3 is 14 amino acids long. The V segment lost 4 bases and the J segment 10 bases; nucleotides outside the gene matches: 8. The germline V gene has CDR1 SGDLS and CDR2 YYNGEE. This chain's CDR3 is CASSPGTGGEGAFF. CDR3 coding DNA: TGTGCCAGCAGCCCCGGGACAGGGGGCGAAGGAGCTTTCTTT.

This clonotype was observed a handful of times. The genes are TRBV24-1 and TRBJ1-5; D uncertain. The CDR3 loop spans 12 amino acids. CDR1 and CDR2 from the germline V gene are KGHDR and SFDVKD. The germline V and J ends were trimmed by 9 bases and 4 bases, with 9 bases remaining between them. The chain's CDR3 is CATQTLNQPQHF. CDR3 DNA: TGTGCCACCCAGACGCTAAATCAGCCCCAGCATTTT.

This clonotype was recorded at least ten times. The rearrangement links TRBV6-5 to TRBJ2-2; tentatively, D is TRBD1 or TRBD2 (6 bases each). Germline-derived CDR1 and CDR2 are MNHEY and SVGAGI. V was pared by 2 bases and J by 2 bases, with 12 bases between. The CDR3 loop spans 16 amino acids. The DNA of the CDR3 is TGTGCCAGCAGTTACCTTCCGGGGGCCAACACCGGGGAGCTGTTTTTT. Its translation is CASSYLPGANTGELFF.

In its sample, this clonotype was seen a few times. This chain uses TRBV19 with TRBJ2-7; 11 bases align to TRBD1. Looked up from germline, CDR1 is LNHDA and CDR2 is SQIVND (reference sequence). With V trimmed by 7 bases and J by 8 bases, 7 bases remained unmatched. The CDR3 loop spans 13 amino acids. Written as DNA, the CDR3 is TGTGCCAGTACGGGACAGGGGGGCGGTAAGCAGTACTTC. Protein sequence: CASTGQGGGKQYF.